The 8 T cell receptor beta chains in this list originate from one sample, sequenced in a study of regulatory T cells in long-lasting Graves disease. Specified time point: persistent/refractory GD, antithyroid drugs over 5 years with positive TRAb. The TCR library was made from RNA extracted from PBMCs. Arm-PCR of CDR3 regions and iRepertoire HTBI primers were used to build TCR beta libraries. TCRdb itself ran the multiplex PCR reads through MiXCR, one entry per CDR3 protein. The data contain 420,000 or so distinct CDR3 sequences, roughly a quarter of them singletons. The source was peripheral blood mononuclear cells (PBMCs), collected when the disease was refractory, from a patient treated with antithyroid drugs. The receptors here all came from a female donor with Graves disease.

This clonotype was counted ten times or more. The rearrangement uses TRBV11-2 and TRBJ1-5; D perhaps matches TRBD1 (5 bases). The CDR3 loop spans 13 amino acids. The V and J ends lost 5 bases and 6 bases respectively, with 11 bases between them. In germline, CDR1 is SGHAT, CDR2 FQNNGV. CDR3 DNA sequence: TGTGCCAGCAGCCCAGGGTTAGGTCAGCCCCAGCATTTT. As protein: CASSPGLGQPQHF.

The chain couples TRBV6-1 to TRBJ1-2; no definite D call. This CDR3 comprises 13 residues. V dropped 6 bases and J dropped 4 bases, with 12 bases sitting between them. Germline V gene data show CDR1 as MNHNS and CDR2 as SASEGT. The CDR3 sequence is CASSPDETYGYTF. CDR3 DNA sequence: TGTGCCAGCAGCCCGGACGAAACCTATGGCTACACCTTC.

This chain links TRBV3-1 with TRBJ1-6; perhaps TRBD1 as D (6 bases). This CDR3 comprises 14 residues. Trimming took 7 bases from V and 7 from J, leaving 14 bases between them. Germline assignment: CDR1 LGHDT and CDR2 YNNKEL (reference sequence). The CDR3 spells CASTLRGENSPLHF. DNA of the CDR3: TGTGCCAGCACCCTCAGGGGCGAGAATTCACCCCTCCACTTT.

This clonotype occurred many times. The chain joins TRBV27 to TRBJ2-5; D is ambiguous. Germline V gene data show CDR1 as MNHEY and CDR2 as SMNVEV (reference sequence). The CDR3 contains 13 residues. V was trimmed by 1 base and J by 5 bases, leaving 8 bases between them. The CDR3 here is CASSLWQGETQYF. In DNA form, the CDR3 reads TGTGCCAGCAGTTTATGGCAAGGGGAGACCCAGTACTTC.

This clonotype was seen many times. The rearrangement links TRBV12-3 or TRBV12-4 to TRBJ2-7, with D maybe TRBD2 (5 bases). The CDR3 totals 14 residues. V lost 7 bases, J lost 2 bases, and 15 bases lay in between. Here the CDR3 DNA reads TGTGCCAGCACCCGAGGGCGGAGGACCTACGAGCAGTACTTC. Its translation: CASTRGRRTYEQYF.

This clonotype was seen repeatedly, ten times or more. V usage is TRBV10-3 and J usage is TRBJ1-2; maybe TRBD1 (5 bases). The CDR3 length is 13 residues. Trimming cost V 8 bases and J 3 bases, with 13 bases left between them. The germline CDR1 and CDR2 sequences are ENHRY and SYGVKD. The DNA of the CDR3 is TGTGCCATCGCAGGGCAGGGCGACTATGGCTACACCTTC. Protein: CAIAGQGDYGYTF.

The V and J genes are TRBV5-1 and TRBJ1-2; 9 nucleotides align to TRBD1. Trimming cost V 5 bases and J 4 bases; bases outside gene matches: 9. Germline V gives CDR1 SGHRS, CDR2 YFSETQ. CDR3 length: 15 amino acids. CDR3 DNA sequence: TGCGCCAGCAGACCAACAGGGGGCCCCTTCTATGGCTACACCTTC. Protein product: CASRPTGGPFYGYTF.

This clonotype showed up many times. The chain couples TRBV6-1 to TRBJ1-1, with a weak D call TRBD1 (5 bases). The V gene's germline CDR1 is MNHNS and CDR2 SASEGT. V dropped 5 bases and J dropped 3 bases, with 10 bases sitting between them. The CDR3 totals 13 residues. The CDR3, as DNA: TGTGCCAGCAGTCGACAGTATTACACTGAAGCTTTCTTT. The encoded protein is CASSRQYYTEAFF.